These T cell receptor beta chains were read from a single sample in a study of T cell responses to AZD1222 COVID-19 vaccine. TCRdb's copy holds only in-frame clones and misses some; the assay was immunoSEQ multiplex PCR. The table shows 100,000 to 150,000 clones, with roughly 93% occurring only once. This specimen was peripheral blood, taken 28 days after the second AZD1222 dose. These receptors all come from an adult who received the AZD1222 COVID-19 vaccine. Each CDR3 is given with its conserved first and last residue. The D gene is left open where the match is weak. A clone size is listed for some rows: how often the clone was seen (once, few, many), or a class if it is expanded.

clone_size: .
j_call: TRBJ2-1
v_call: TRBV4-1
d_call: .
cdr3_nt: TGCGCCAGCAGCCAAGAGGCGCGCAGCTTAAATGAGCAGTTCTTC
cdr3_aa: CASSQEARSLNEQFF

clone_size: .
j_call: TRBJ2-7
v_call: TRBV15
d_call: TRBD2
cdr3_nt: TGTGCCACCAGCATAGAGCGGGAGGCTTACTACGAGCAGTACTTC
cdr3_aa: CATSIEREAYYEQYF

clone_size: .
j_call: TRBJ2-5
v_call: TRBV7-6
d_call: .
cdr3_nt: TGTGCCAGCAGCCCCCACGGGGTGGGAGAGACCCAGTACTTC
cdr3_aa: CASSPHGVGETQYF

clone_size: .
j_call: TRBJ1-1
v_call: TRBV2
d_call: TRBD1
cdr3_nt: TGTGCCAGCAGTTCTCGGACAGGGGGCGGAACTGAAGCTTTCTTT
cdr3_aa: CASSSRTGGGTEAFF

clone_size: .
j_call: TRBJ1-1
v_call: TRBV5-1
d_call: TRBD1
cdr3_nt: TGCGCCAGCACCGTCGACAGGGGGCTCACTGAAGCTTTCTTT
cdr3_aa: CASTVDRGLTEAFF

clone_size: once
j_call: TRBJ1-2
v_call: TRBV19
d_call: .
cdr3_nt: TGTGCCAGTAGTTTTGGTGGGGCAGGGAACTATGGCTACACCTTC
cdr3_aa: CASSFGGAGNYGYTF

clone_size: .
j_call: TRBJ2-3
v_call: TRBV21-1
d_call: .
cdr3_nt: TGTGCCAGCAGCAAAGTGTTTATTACAGGGGTTTTTGTTACAGATACGCAGTATTTT
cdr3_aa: CASSKVFITGVFVTDTQYF

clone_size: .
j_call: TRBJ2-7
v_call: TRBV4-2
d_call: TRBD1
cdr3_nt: TGTGCCAGCAGCCAACGGGGGGACAGGGGGGTCCCCTACGAGCAGTACTTC
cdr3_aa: CASSQRGDRGVPYEQYF

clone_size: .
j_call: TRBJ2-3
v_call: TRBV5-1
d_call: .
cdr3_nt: TGCGCCAGCAGCTTGGGACGGTATTACCCAGATACGCAGTATTTT
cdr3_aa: CASSLGRYYPDTQYF

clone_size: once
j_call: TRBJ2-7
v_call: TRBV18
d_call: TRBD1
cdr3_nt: TGTGCCAGCTCACTTAGCCGGGACAGGACTTACGAGCAGTACTTC
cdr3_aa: CASSLSRDRTYEQYF

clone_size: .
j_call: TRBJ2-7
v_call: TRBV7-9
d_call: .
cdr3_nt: TGTGCCAGCAGGGGGTCTTCCTACGAGCAGTACTTC
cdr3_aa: CASRGSSYEQYF

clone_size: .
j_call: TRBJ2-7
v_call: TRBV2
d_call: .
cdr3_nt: TGTGCCAGCAGTCGCGAAGGGGCAGGGCTTACCTACGAGCAGTACTTC
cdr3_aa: CASSREGAGLTYEQYF

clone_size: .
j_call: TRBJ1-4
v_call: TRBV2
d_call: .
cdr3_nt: TGTGCCAGCAGTGAGAATCATAGAGCTAATGAAAAACTGTTTTTT
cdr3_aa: CASSENHRANEKLFF

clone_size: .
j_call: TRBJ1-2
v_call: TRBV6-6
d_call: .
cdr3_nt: TGTGCCAGCACCCTGTTGATCGGCAACTATGGCTACACCTTC
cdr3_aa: CASTLLIGNYGYTF

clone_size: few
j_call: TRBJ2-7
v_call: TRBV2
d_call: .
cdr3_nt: TGTGCCAGCAGTGAAGCATTGGGTGGGTTCTACGAGCAGTACTTC
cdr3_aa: CASSEALGGFYEQYF

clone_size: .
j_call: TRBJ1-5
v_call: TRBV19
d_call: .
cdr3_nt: TGTGCCAGTAGTACCAGGACCAATCAGCCCCAGCATTTT
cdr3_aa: CASSTRTNQPQHF

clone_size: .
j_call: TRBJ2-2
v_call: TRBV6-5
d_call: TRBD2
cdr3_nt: TGTGCCAGTCGACTAGCGGGACCCAACACCGGGGAGCTGTTTTTT
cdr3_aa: CASRLAGPNTGELFF

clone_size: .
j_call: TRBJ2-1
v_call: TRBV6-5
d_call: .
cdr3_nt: TGTGCCAGCATGGAGGGCGCGTACAATGAGCAGTTCTTC
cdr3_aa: CASMEGAYNEQFF

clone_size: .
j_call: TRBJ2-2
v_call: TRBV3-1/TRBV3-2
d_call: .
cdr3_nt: TGTGCCAGCAGCCCGGTAATCTCTACACCCGGGGAGCTGTTTTTT
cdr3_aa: CASSPVISTPGELFF

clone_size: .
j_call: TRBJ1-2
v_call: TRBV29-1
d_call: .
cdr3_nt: TGCAGCGTTGAGGGCAGGGCTTTCCAGAGGGGCTACACCTTC
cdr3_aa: CSVEGRAFQRGYTF

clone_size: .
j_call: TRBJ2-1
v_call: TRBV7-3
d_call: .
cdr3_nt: TGTGCCAGCAGTCATCCGGGACAAGCGGGCAATGAGCAGTTCTTC
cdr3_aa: CASSHPGQAGNEQFF

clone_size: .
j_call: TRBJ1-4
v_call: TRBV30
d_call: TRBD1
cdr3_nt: TGTGCCTGGAAGATAATGGGACAGCGTAATGAAAAACTGTTTTTT
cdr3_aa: CAWKIMGQRNEKLFF

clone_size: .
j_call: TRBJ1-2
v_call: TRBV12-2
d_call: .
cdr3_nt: TGTGCAAGTCGCTTTTGGTTTCCAGGGGCAATTAACTATGGCTACACCTTC
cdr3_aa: CASRFWFPGAINYGYTF

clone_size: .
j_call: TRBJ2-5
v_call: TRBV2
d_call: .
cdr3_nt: TGTGCCAGCAGTCTGCAGGGACGAGAGACCCAGTACTTC
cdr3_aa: CASSLQGRETQYF

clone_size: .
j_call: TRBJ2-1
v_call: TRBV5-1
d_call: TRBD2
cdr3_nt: TGCGCCAGCAGAAGTGGGACTAGCGGACAGTACAATGAGCAGTTCTTC
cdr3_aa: CASRSGTSGQYNEQFF

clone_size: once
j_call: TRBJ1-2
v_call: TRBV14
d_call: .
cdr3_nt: TGTGCCAGCAGCCAAGCCAGGCAGAACTATGGCTACACCTTC
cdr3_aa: CASSQARQNYGYTF

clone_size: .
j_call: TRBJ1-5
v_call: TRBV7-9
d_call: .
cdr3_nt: TGTGCCAGCAGCCCACGCAGAAATCAGCCCCAGCATTTT
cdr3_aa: CASSPRRNQPQHF

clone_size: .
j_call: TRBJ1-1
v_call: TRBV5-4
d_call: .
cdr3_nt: TGTGCCAGCAGCTCCGGAGGAGGGCAGGGCACTGAAGCTTTCTTT
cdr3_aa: CASSSGGGQGTEAFF

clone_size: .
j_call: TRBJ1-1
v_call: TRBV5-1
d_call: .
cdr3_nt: TGCGCCAGCAGCTTGCAGGGTCAGAACACTGAAGCTTTCTTT
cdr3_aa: CASSLQGQNTEAFF

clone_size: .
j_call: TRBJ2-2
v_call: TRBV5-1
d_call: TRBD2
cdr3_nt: TGCGCCAGCAGCTTGGGGCGGGGTCTAGCGGCGAACACCGGGGAGCTGTTTTTT
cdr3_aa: CASSLGRGLAANTGELFF

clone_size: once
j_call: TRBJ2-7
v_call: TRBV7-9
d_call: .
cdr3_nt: TGTGCCAGCAGCTTAGCCCCCCGTTTCGAGCAGTACTTC
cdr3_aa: CASSLAPRFEQYF

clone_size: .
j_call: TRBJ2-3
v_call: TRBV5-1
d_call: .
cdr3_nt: TGCGCCAGCAGCTTGGCGGCTACAGAACTGGATACGCAGTATTTT
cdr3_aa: CASSLAATELDTQYF

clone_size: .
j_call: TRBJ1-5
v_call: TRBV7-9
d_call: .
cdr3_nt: TGTGCCAGCAGCCCTGCTGGAGGACGCCTTAATCAGCCCCAGCATTTT
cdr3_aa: CASSPAGGRLNQPQHF

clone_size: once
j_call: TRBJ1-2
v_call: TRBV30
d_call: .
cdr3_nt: TGTGCCTGGAGCCTAATGGGAAGTGGCTACACCTTC
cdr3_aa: CAWSLMGSGYTF

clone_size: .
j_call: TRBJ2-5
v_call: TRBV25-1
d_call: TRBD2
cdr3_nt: TGTGCCAGCAGTGAAGGGTCGGGGGGTAAAGAGACCCAGTACTTC
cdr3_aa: CASSEGSGGKETQYF

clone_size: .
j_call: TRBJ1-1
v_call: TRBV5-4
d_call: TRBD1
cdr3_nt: TGTGCCAGCAGCGCGGGACAGGAGGGTTTGGCTTTCTTT
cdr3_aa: CASSAGQEGLAFF

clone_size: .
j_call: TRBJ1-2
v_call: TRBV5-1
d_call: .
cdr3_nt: TGCGCCAGCAGCTTTCTTGGTTATGGCTACACCTTC
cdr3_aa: CASSFLGYGYTF

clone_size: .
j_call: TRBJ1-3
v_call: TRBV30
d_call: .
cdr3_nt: TGTGCCTGGAGGGCGGGGGGCTCTGGAAACACCATATATTTT
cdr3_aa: CAWRAGGSGNTIYF

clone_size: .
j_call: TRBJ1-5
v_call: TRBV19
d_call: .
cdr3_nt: TGTGCCAGTAGTATCGGCCTGAAGGTGAGCAATCAGCCCCAGCATTTT
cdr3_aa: CASSIGLKVSNQPQHF

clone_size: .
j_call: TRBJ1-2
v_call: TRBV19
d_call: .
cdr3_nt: TGTGCCAGTAGCCTGGGACACACAGTTAACTATGGCTACACCTTC
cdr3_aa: CASSLGHTVNYGYTF

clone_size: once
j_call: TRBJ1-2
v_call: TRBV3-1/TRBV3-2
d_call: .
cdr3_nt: TGTGCCAGCAGCCAAGACGCCAGAACCTATGGCTACACCTTC
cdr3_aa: CASSQDARTYGYTF

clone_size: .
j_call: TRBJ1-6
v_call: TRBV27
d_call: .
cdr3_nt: TGTGCCAGCTTCGGGGTTTCACCCCTCCACTTT
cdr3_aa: CASFGVSPLHF

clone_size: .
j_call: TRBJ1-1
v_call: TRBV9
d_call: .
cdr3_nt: TGTGCCAGCACCCCTTCGGAGGGAGGAGAAGCTTTCTTT
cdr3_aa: CASTPSEGGEAFF

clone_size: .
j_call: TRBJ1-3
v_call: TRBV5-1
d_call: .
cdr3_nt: TGCGCCAGCAGCTCTCAGGGCCCACACTCTGGAAACACCATATATTTT
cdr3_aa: CASSSQGPHSGNTIYF

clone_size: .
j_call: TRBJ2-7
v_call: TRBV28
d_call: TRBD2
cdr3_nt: TGTGCCAGCAGCCTAGCGGGAGGACCCTACGAGCAGTACTTC
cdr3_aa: CASSLAGGPYEQYF

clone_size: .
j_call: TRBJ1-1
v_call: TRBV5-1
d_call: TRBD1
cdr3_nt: TGCGCCAGCAGCTTGGGACAGGGAATAGCTTTCTTT
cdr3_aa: CASSLGQGIAFF